The following is a TCR beta chain sequence with its context. Authors' analysis steps: Reference gene primer amplification gave estimated nucleated cell counts. Method: immunoSEQ multiplex PCR; TCRdb's copy keeps in-frame clones and lacks some. Clonal size and the V and J genes are those of that table, whereas D and trimming came from the DNA. The repertoire holds under 70,000 clones, with about 88% as singletons. This sample is drawn from a study of blood T cell repertoires in COVID-19. Background on the study: COVID-19 samples, acute and convalescent, were from the United States, Italy and Spain. Sources were T cells, B-cell-depleted T cells, or PBMCs; the material itself was cDNA or gDNA.

During active infection, Seattle patients enrolled and were then monitored through disease. Input material: peripheral blood. The clonotype originates from a woman in her fifties or sixties with COVID-19, enrolled during active disease.

CDR3 DNA: TGTGCCAGTAGTATATCTCCTAGCGGGGGCACAGATACGCAGTATTTT. It is translated as CASSISPSGGTDTQYF. This chain links TRBV19 with TRBJ2-3; 9 positions match TRBD2. CDR3 length: 16 amino acids. The junction had 4 bases not matched to a gene; V was cut back by 2 bases and J by 1 base. From germline, CDR1 is LNHDA and CDR2 SQIVND (reference sequence). Supplemented by reference TRBV19 and TRBJ2-3, the full variable domain reads DGGITQSPKYLFRKEGQNVTLSCEQNLNHDAMYWYRQDPGQGLRLIYYSQIVNDFQKGDIAEGYSVSREKKESFPLTVTSAQKNPTAFYLCASSISPSGGTDTQYFGPGTRLTVL.